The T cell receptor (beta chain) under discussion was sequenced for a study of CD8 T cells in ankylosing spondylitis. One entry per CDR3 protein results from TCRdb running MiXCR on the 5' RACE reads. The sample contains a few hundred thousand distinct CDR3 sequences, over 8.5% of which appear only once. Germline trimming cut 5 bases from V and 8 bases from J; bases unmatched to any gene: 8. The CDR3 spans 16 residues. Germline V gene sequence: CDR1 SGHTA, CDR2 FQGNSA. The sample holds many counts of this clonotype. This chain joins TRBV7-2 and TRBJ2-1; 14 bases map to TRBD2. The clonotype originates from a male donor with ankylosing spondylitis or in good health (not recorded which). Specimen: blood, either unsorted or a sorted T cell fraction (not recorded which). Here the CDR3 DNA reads TGTGCCAGCAGCCCCGAGGGACTAGCGGGGGTTGATGAGCAGTTCTTC. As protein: CASSPEGLAGVDEQFF.